The next 16 T cell receptor beta chains were all read from a single sample in a study of cytomegalovirus exposure and HLA in healthy donors. 13 Jbeta primers and 60 Vbeta primers were used for the PCR. TCRdb keeps only in-frame clones here, not all; method: immunoSEQ multiplex PCR. The profile shows about 190,000 clones, roughly 90% of them singletons. Sequenced sample: PBMCs. These TCRs come from a boy aged 2 to 9 in good health and CMV-seronegative.

This clone has just one count. The chain is built from TRBV30 and TRBJ1-2; TRBD1 might be the D (5 bases). The germline gives CDR1 GTSNPN, CDR2 SVGIG (reference sequence). The V gene lost 2 bases and the J gene lost 1 base, with 23 bases spanning the gap. This CDR3 is 18 amino acids long. Written as DNA, the CDR3 is TGTGCCTGGAGTACCCTTACCCTCGGGACGGGGGTTAACTATGGCTACACCTTC. It is translated as CAWSTLTLGTGVNYGYTF.

The chain joins TRBV30 to TRBJ2-7, with 7 bases fitting TRBD1. This CDR3 has 12 amino acids. V shed 7 bases, J shed 3 bases, and the junction held 6 bases outside the gene matches. Germline V gene sequence: CDR1 GTSNPN, CDR2 SVGIG (reference sequence). The CDR3 loop is CASQGVVYEQYF. For the CDR3, the DNA is TGTGCCTCTCAGGGGGTGGTCTACGAGCAGTACTTC. Together with reference TRBV30 and TRBJ2-7, the CDR3 gives the full variable domain: SQTIHQWPATLVQPVGSPLSLECTVEGTSNPNLYWYRQAAGRGLQLLFYSVGIGQISSEVPQNLSASRPQDRQFILSSKKLLLSDSGFYLCASQGVVYEQYFGPGTRLTVT.

The rearrangement uses TRBV19 and TRBJ1-1; no firm D call. Germline loops: CDR1 LNHDA, CDR2 SQIVND (reference sequence). Trimming cost V 7 bases and J 0 bases, with 12 bases left between them. This CDR3 is built from 14 residues. For the CDR3, the DNA is TGTGCCAGTACCCTCCAGTCCTTGAACACTGAAGCTTTCTTT. The encoded protein is CASTLQSLNTEAFF.

V and J are TRBV6-5 and TRBJ2-7; TRBD2 is a possible D gene (6 bases). The V gene lost 0 bases and the J gene lost 0 bases, with 9 bases spanning the gap. The CDR3 consists of 15 residues. Germline V lookup: CDR1 MNHEY, CDR2 SVGAGI. The CDR3 is CASSYSGLASYEQYF. CDR3 in DNA: TGTGCCAGCAGTTACTCGGGACTGGCCTCCTACGAGCAGTACTTC.

The V and J genes are TRBV7-2 and TRBJ1-5; D not resolved. The CDR3 has 13 amino acids. Trimming left V 1 base short and J 4 bases short, with 5 bases between. CDR1 and CDR2 from the germline V gene are SGHTA and FQGNSA. As DNA, the CDR3 is TGTGCCAGCAGCTTAGACAGTAATCAGCCCCAGCATTTT. It encodes CASSLDSNQPQHF.

The gene calls are TRBV7-6 and TRBJ2-5; D ambiguous. Germline CDR1 is SGHVS and CDR2 is FNYEAQ. The CDR3 loop spans 13 amino acids. Trimming took off 3 bases at V and 5 bases at J, with 10 bases between the two ends. The CDR3 sequence is CASSLRGLETQYF. The CDR3 DNA reads as TGTGCCAGCAGCTTGAGAGGTTTGGAGACCCAGTACTTC. The variable domain in full, completed from reference TRBV7-6 and TRBJ2-5, reads GAGVSQSPRYKVTKRGQDVALRCDPISGHVSLYWYRQALGQGPEFLTYFNYEAQQDKSGLPNDRFSAERPEGSISTLTIQRTEQRDSAMYRCASSLRGLETQYFGPGTRLLVL.

The chain links TRBV6-4 to TRBJ2-1, with D hard to call. V lost 2 bases and J 3 bases, leaving 2 bases between the germline ends. CDR3 length: 12 amino acids. Germline CDR1 MRHNA, CDR2 SNTAGT. The CDR3 DNA reads as TGTGCCAGCAGTGACCGCTACAATGAGCAGTTCTTC. Encoded protein: CASSDRYNEQFF.

V usage is TRBV2 and J usage is TRBJ1-4; D possibly corresponds to TRBD1 (6 bases). Per germline, CDR1 SNHLY and CDR2 FYNNEI. Trimming stripped 6 bases from V and 8 bases from J, with 16 bases between. The CDR3 has 14 residues. CDR3 sequence (DNA): TGTGCCAGCAGCATGTGGGGGACACCCGAAAAACTGTTTTTT. It translates to CASSMWGTPEKLFF.

The chain combines TRBV28 with TRBJ2-7, with 8 bases that match TRBD2. Germline assignment: CDR1 MDHEN and CDR2 SYDVKM. Losses at the gene ends were 6 bases for V and 0 bases for J; bases not matched to a gene: 7. The CDR3 length is 15 residues. The CDR3 is CASSFSGISSYEQYF. DNA of the CDR3: TGTGCCAGCAGCTTTAGCGGGATTAGCTCCTACGAGCAGTACTTC. Full variable domain (remainder filled in from reference TRBV28 and TRBJ2-7): DVKVTQSSRYLVKRTGEKVFLECVQDMDHENMFWYRQDPGLGLRLIYFSYDVKMKEKGDIPEGYSVSREKKERFSLILESASTNQTSMYLCASSFSGISSYEQYFGPGTRLTVT.

The CDR3 DNA is TGCGCCAGCAGCCAACTGACAGGGGCTCCGGGCGGCTACACCTTC. Translation: CASSQLTGAPGGYTF. This chain uses TRBV4-1 with TRBJ1-2; 8 bases are shared with TRBD1. The germline gives CDR1 MGHRA, CDR2 YSYEKL. V was pared by 2 bases and J by 8 bases, with 10 bases of the junction left unmatched. This CDR3 contains 15 residues.

This clone was seen just once. This sequence joins TRBV5-4 and TRBJ1-1, with 7 bases aligning to TRBD1. Germline CDR1 is SGHNT and CDR2 is YYREEE (reference sequence). J lost 4 bases, V lost 4 bases, and 10 bases had no gene match. There are 15 residues in the CDR3. CDR3 residues: CASSPRGTEITEAFF. The DNA of the CDR3 is TGTGCCAGCAGCCCCCGGGGGACAGAAATCACTGAAGCTTTCTTT.

CDR3 amino acids: CASSLHLAGGPFVADTQYF. As DNA, the CDR3 is TGTGCCAGCAGCTTACATCTAGCGGGAGGGCCATTTGTTGCAGATACGCAGTATTTT. The rearrangement links TRBV5-8 to TRBJ2-3; 12 bases fit TRBD2. The CDR3 has 19 residues. The germline CDR1 and CDR2 sequences are SGHTS and YDEGEE. V lost 2 bases and J lost 4; bases outside the gene matches: 14. The entire variable domain, with the rest obtained from reference TRBV5-8 and TRBJ2-3, is as follows: EAGVTQSPTHLIKTRGQQATLRCSPISGHTSVYWYQQALGLGLQFLLWYDEGEERNRGNFPPRFSGRQFPNYSSELNVNALELEDSALYLCASSLHLAGGPFVADTQYFGPGTRLTVL.

The chain joins TRBV11-2 to TRBJ2-3; D not certain. V gave up 4 bases and J gave up 0 bases, with 14 bases separating them. The CDR3 extends over 16 amino acids. The germline V gene encodes CDR1 SGHAT and CDR2 FQNNGV. The CDR3 sequence: CASSSQRKTSTDTQYF. CDR3 sequence (DNA): TGTGCCAGCAGCTCTCAGCGAAAAACTAGCACAGATACGCAGTATTTT.

This sequence joins TRBV27 and TRBJ2-1; 13 nucleotides match TRBD2. V dropped 7 bases and J dropped 7; count of bases not matched to a gene: 4. Germline loops: CDR1 MNHEY, CDR2 SMNVEV (reference sequence). This CDR3 has 14 amino acids. CDR3: CASKGLAGRNEQFF. CDR3 sequence (DNA): TGTGCCAGCAAGGGACTAGCGGGAAGAAATGAGCAGTTCTTC.

This chain uses TRBV6-5 with TRBJ2-5; TRBD2 might be the D (6 bases). Germline V gene data show CDR1 as MNHEY and CDR2 as SVGAGI. The CDR3 runs to 15 residues. Trimming cost V 3 bases and J 5 bases, with 16 bases left between them. The DNA for the CDR3 is TGTGCCAGCAGTTATGGCGGGGTGAATGGGGAGACCCAGTACTTC. Translating it yields CASSYGGVNGETQYF.

The chain combines TRBV5-5 with TRBJ1-1; 9 nucleotides match TRBD1. The CDR3 has 15 residues. CDR1 SGHKS and CDR2 YYEKEE come from the germline V gene (reference sequence). Unmatched junction bases numbered 6, after V lost 3 bases and J lost 3 bases. The CDR3 nucleotides read TGTGCCAGCAGCTACAGGGGGCGTATGGACACTGAAGCTTTCTTT. Translating gives CASSYRGRMDTEAFF.